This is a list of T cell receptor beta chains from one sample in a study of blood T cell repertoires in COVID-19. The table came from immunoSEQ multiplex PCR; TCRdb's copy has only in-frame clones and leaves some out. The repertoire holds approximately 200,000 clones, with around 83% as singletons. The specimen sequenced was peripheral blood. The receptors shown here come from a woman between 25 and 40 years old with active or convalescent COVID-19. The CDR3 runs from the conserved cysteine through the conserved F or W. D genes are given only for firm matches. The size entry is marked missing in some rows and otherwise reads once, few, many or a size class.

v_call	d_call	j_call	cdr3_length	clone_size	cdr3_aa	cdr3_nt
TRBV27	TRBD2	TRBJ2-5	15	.	CASSSGQGLQETQYF	TGTGCCAGCAGTTCGGGGCAGGGACTACAAGAGACCCAGTACTTC
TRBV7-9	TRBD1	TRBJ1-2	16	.	CASSVGQGSMLGGYTF	TGTGCCAGCAGCGTTGGACAGGGGTCGATGTTGGGTGGCTACACCTTC
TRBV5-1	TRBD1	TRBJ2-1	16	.	CASSTGTARLYNEQFF	TGCGCCAGCAGCACAGGGACAGCCAGACTATACAATGAGCAGTTCTTC
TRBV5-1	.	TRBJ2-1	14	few	CASSLRESYNEQFF	TGCGCCAGCAGCTTGCGGGAGTCCTACAATGAGCAGTTCTTC
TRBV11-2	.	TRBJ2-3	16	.	CASSSRGGLHTDTQYF	TGTGCCAGCAGCTCGAGGGGGGGACTACACACAGATACGCAGTATTTT
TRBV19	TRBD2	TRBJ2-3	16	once	CASTSGRARLTDTQYF	TGTGCCAGTACTAGCGGGAGGGCACGACTCACAGATACGCAGTATTTT
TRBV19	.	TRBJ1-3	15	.	CASSTPQGRGNTIYF	TGTGCCAGTAGTACCCCCCAGGGAAGGGGAAACACCATATATTTT
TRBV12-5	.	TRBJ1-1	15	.	CASGLGQGPNTEAFF	TGTGCTAGTGGTTTGGGTCAGGGCCCGAACACTGAAGCTTTCTTT
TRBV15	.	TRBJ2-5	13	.	CATSRLASETQYF	TGTGCCACCAGCAGGCTAGCGTCGGAGACCCAGTACTTC
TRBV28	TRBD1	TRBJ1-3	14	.	CASRGQGSGNTIYF	TGTGCCAGCAGGGGACAGGGGTCCGGAAACACCATATATTTT
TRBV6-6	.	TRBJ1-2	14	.	CASSYPGQRNGYTF	TGTGCCAGCAGTTACCCCGGACAGAGGAATGGCTACACCTTC
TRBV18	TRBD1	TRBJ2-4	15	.	CASSTTVGQGNIQYF	TGTGCCAGCTCAACCACAGTAGGACAGGGCAACATTCAGTACTTC
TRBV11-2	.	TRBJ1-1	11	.	CAIRDPSEAFF	TGTGCCATCCGGGATCCCTCGGAAGCTTTCTTT
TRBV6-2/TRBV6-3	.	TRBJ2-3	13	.	CASSLMGTDTQYF	TGTGCCAGCAGTCTAATGGGCACAGATACGCAGTATTTT
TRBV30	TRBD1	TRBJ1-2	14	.	CAWRVQGGTAGYTF	TGTGCCTGGAGGGTACAGGGGGGGACGGCTGGCTACACCTTC
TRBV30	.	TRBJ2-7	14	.	CAWSVSGGHYEQYF	TGTGCCTGGAGTGTCTCAGGGGGGCACTACGAGCAGTACTTC
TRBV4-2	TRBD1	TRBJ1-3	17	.	CASSRNWGQHSGNTIYF	TGTGCCAGCAGCCGTAATTGGGGACAGCACTCTGGAAACACCATATATTTT
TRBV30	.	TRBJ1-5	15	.	CAWSKGQYSNQPQHF	TGTGCCTGGAGTAAAGGACAGTATAGCAATCAGCCCCAGCATTTT
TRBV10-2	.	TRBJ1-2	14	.	CASSPTDRSYGYTF	TGCGCCAGCAGTCCAACGGACAGATCTTATGGCTACACCTTC
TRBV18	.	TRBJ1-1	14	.	CASSPPGRIFEAFF	TGTGCCAGCTCACCACCGGGCAGAATCTTTGAAGCTTTCTTT
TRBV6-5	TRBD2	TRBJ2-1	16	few	CASSFLSGGTYNEQFF	TGTGCCAGCAGTTTCCTTAGCGGGGGGACTTACAATGAGCAGTTCTTC
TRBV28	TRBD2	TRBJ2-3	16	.	CASSLWVGGGTDTQYF	TGTGCCAGCAGTTTATGGGTCGGGGGGGGTACAGATACGCAGTATTTT
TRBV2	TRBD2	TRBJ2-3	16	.	CASSEAQREGPNTQYF	TGTGCCAGCAGTGAAGCGCAGCGGGAGGGCCCGAATACGCAGTATTTT
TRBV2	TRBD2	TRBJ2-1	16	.	CASSEVTSGQYNEQFF	TGTGCCAGCAGTGAAGTGACTAGCGGGCAATACAATGAGCAGTTCTTC
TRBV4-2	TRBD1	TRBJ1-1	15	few	CASSPLEGQATEAFF	TGTGCCAGCAGCCCCCTCGAGGGACAGGCCACTGAAGCTTTCTTT
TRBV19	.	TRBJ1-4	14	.	CASSIQGLNEKLFF	TGTGCCAGTAGTATCCAGGGCCTTAATGAAAAACTGTTTTTT
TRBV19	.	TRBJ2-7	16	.	CASSPKPRGNTGEQYF	TGTGCCAGTAGCCCCAAACCCCGGGGAAACACCGGGGAGCAGTACTTC
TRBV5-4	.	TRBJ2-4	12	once	CASSLWKNIQYF	TGTGCCAGCAGCCTATGGAAAAACATTCAGTACTTC
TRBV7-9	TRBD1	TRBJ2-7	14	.	CASSLTGASYEQYF	TGTGCCAGCAGCTTGACAGGGGCCTCCTACGAGCAGTACTTC
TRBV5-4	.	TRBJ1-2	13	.	CASSARQAYGYTF	TGTGCCAGCAGCGCCCGGCAGGCTTATGGCTACACCTTC
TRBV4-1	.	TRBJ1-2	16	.	CASSQEEDRVYYGYTF	TGCGCCAGCAGCCAAGAGGAGGATCGGGTCTACTATGGCTACACCTTC
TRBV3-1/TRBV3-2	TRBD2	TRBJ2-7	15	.	CASSRPTSAGYEQYF	TGTGCCAGCAGCCGACCGACTAGCGCAGGCTACGAGCAGTACTTC
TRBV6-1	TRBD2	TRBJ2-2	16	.	CASSGRASGNTGELFF	TGTGCCAGCAGTGGTAGGGCTAGCGGGAACACCGGGGAGCTGTTTTTT
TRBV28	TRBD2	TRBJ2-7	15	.	CASSSQTSGTYEQYF	TGTGCCAGCAGCTCCCAGACTAGCGGGACCTACGAGCAGTACTTC
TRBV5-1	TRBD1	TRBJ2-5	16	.	CASSKTGTGGAGTQYF	TGCGCCAGCTCGAAGACCGGGACAGGGGGCGCGGGGACCCAGTACTTC
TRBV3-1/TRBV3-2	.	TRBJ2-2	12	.	CASKDSTGELFF	TGTGCCAGCAAGGACAGCACCGGGGAGCTGTTTTTT
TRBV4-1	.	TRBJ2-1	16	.	CASSQVDILSYNEQFF	TGCGCCAGCAGCCAAGTGGACATCCTCTCCTACAATGAGCAGTTCTTC
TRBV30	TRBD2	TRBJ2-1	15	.	CAWTTGLAGDNEQFF	TGTGCCTGGACCACGGGACTAGCGGGGGACAATGAGCAGTTCTTC
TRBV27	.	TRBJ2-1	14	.	CASSLSGGHNEQFF	TGTGCCAGCAGTCTCTCCGGGGGTCACAATGAGCAGTTCTTC
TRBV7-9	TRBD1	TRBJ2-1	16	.	CASSLLGQGDPDEQFF	TGTGCCAGCAGCTTACTCGGCCAGGGGGATCCGGATGAGCAGTTCTTC
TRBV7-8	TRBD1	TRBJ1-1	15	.	CASSFPTGVNTEAFF	TGTGCCAGCAGCTTCCCGACAGGGGTGAACACTGAAGCTTTCTTT
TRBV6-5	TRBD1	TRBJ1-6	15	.	CASRVTDRGGSPLHF	TGTGCCAGCAGAGTAACGGACAGGGGCGGGTCACCCCTCCACTTT
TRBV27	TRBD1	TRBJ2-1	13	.	CASTLQGAGEQFF	TGTGCCAGCACTCTTCAGGGGGCAGGCGAGCAGTTCTTC
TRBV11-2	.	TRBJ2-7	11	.	CASSPYYEQYF	TGTGCCAGCAGCCCCTACTACGAGCAGTACTTC
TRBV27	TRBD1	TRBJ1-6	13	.	CASTPHDRASLHF	TGTGCCAGCACCCCTCACGACAGGGCATCGCTCCACTTT
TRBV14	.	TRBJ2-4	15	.	CASSQDHLKGNIQYF	TGTGCCAGCAGCCAAGATCACCTAAAGGGGAACATTCAGTACTTC
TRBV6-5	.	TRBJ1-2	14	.	CASSSRDRPGGYTF	TGTGCCAGCAGTTCGAGGGATAGGCCGGGGGGCTACACCTTC
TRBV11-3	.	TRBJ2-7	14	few	CASSFDTGTYEQYF	TGTGCCAGCAGCTTCGATACAGGTACCTACGAGCAGTACTTC
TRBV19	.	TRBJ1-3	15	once	CASSFGAGSGNTIYF	TGTGCCAGTAGCTTTGGGGCTGGCTCTGGAAACACCATATATTTT
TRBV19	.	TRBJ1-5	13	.	CASSINPGQPQHF	TGTGCCAGTAGTATCAATCCAGGTCAGCCCCAGCATTTT
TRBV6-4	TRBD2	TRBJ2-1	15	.	CASSRGGAGYNEQFF	TGTGCCAGCAGCCGCGGGGGGGCCGGTTACAATGAGCAGTTCTTC
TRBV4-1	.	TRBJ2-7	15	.	CASSQDPRATYEQYF	TGCGCCAGCAGCCAAGATCCGAGGGCTACCTACGAGCAGTACTTC
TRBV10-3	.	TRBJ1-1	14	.	CAISEQQKNTEAFF	TGTGCCATCAGTGAACAACAGAAGAACACTGAAGCTTTCTTT
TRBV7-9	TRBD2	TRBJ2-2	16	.	CASRPTSGVYTGELFF	TGTGCCAGCAGACCCACTAGCGGGGTCTACACCGGGGAGCTGTTTTTT
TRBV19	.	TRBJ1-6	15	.	CASSLQGFNNSPLHF	TGTGCCAGTAGTTTACAGGGTTTCAATAATTCACCCCTCCACTTT
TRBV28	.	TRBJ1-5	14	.	CASSPPYSNQPQHF	TGTGCCAGCAGTCCCCCTTATAGCAATCAGCCCCAGCATTTT
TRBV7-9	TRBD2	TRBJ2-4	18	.	CASSPGLAGGPAKNIQYF	TGTGCCAGCAGCCCGGGACTAGCGGGGGGGCCGGCCAAAAACATTCAGTACTTC
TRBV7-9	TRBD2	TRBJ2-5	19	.	CASTSRPASGRIIQETQYF	TGTGCCAGCACCTCCCGCCCGGCTAGCGGGCGGATAATTCAAGAGACCCAGTACTTC